This is a list of T cell receptor beta chains from one sample in a study of blood T cell repertoires in COVID-19. The table came from immunoSEQ multiplex PCR; TCRdb's copy has only in-frame clones and leaves some out. The data contain around 320,000 clones, just under 90% of them singletons. Source material: peripheral blood. The receptors stem from a woman aged 25 to 39 with COVID-19, enrolled during active disease. The CDR3 runs from the conserved cysteine through the conserved F or W. The order of the fields is V gene, D gene, J gene, clone size, CDR3 DNA, CDR3 protein. The D gene is left open where the match is weak. Only part of the rows carry a size: once, few, many, or a class if the clone is expanded.

TRBV3-1/TRBV3-2	TRBD2	TRBJ2-1	NA	TGTGCCAGCAGCCAAGACCTAGCGGGGGGTCTTGATGAGCAGTTCTTC	CASSQDLAGGLDEQFF
TRBV6-5	NA	TRBJ1-2	once	TGTGCCAGCAGTCTCAGTAAAGGAGGCTATGGCTACACCTTC	CASSLSKGGYGYTF
TRBV19	TRBD1	TRBJ2-7	NA	TGTGCCAGTAAGAGGCAGGGGGACTACGAGCAGTACTTC	CASKRQGDYEQYF
TRBV27	TRBD2	TRBJ2-7	NA	TGTGCCAGCAGAGAGCGGGGGGGCCTCCACGAGCAGTACTTC	CASRERGGLHEQYF
TRBV28	NA	TRBJ1-5	NA	TGTGCCAGCGACAGTAGCAATCAGCCCCAGCATTTT	CASDSSNQPQHF
TRBV5-1	NA	TRBJ2-5	NA	TGCGCCAGCAGCCCGAGACAGCCCCAAGAGACCCAGTACTTC	CASSPRQPQETQYF
TRBV2	NA	TRBJ2-3	NA	TGTGCCAGCAGTGATACGGGGGTGGAGAATACGCAGTATTTT	CASSDTGVENTQYF
TRBV7-8	TRBD1	TRBJ2-2	NA	TGTGCCATCCCACAGGGGGCCGGGGAGCTGTTTTTT	CAIPQGAGELFF
TRBV3-1/TRBV3-2	TRBD2	TRBJ2-3	NA	TGTGCCAGCAGCCAAGTAGTCCGTATTAGCGGGGGGGCTGGGTTCGGTACAGATACGCAGTATTTT	CASSQVVRISGGAGFGTDTQYF
TRBV13	NA	TRBJ2-1	NA	TGTGCCAGCAGCTTAGGGGGGGGGCACGGCAATGAGCAGTTCTTC	CASSLGGGHGNEQFF